The 6 T cell receptor beta chains presented below share a single source sample, sequenced in a study of read filtering for tumor transcriptome and immune sequencing. The library was built from about 370 ng RNA with molecular barcoded adaptors for alpha/delta and beta/gamma chains. TCRdb reprocessed the reads via MiXCR and lists one record per CDR3 protein. Among around 60,000 distinct CDR3 sequences listed, approximately 19% were seen once. Sequenced material: a population of CD138-negative cells sorted from bone marrow. These receptors all stem from a donor aged 40 or over with multiple myeloma.

This clonotype was counted a few times. This chain uses TRBV7-8 with TRBJ2-1; 10 nucleotides line up with TRBD2. V dropped 1 base and J dropped 3; count of bases not matched to a gene: 3. Germline V gives CDR1 SGHVS, CDR2 FQNEAQ. The CDR3 is 16 residues long. The CDR3 sequence is CASSLVSSGSYNEQFF. CDR3 sequence (DNA): TGTGCCAGCAGCTTAGTATCTAGCGGGAGCTACAATGAGCAGTTCTTC. The complete variable domain, with remaining parts taken from reference TRBV7-8 and TRBJ2-1, reads GAGVSQSPRYKVAKRGQDVALRCDPISGHVSLFWYQQALGQGPEFLTYFQNEAQLDKSGLPSDRFFAERPEGSVSTLKIQRTQQEDSAVYLCASSLVSSGSYNEQFFGPGTRLTVL.

In its sample, this clonotype was seen many times. In DNA form, the CDR3 reads TGTGCCAGCACCGCCCGGACAGAGTACACCGGGGAGCTGTTTTTT. Translating it yields CASTARTEYTGELFF. This rearrangement joins TRBV7-9 to TRBJ2-2, with D perhaps matching TRBD1 (6 bases). The CDR3 has 15 amino acids. Trimming cost V 7 bases and J 3 bases, with 15 bases left between them. CDR1 is SEHNR, CDR2 FQNEAQ, per germline (reference sequence).

The sample holds a few counts of this clonotype. V and J are TRBV5-1 and TRBJ1-1, with 8 nucleotides matching TRBD1. This CDR3 comprises 16 residues. CDR1 and CDR2 from the germline V gene are SGHRS and YFSETQ. With V trimmed by 4 bases and J by 0 bases, 8 bases remained unmatched. CDR3 sequence (DNA): TGCGCCAGCAGCGGCGCAGGGGGCGGGATGAACACTGAAGCTTTCTTT. Amino acid sequence: CASSGAGGGMNTEAFF.

This clonotype came up many times. The V gene is TRBV29-1, the J gene TRBJ1-1; D gene uncertain. This CDR3 is 15 amino acids long. Deletions cut 0 bases from V and 1 base from J, with 12 bases between. The germline V gene encodes CDR1 SQVTM and CDR2 ANQGSEA. CDR3 nucleotide sequence: TGCAGCGTTGAAGATCTCGCACGACCGAACACTGAAGCTTTCTTT. This translates into CSVEDLARPNTEAFF.

The table lists this clonotype with many counts. The DNA of the CDR3 is TGTGCCAGCAGCACTTCTGTTACGAGCAATCAGCCCCAGCATTTT. Residues: CASSTSVTSNQPQHF. J is TRBJ1-5 and V is TRBV5-5; D not resolved. Trimming removed 4 bases at V and 1 base at J, with 12 bases between. Germline CDR1 and CDR2: SGHKS and YYEKEE (reference sequence). There are 15 residues in the CDR3.

This clonotype was detected many times. The genes are TRBV29-1 and TRBJ2-3; 12 nucleotides align to TRBD2. V was pared by 7 bases and J by 4 bases, with 9 bases of the junction left unmatched. Germline V lookup: CDR1 SQVTM, CDR2 ANQGSEA. The CDR3 spans 15 residues. CDR3 DNA sequence: TGCAGCGCTAGGGGGACTAGCGGGTCATCAGATACGCAGTATTTT. Its translation: CSARGTSGSSDTQYF.